Following are 20 T cell receptor beta chains from one sample sequenced in a study of blood T cell repertoires in COVID-19. Repertoires were generated with immunoSEQ multiplex PCR, while TCRdb's copy carries only in-frame clones and drops some. The sample yields 330,000 or so clones, about nine tenths seen once. The specimen was peripheral blood. The receptor set was obtained from a man between 25 and 39 years old with COVID-19, enrolled during active disease.

The chain recombines TRBV29-1 with TRBJ1-1; D remains ambiguous. Deletions cut 6 bases from V and 7 bases from J, with 15 bases between. Germline V gene data show CDR1 as SQVTM and CDR2 as ANQGSEA. This CDR3 has 12 amino acids. The DNA of the CDR3 is TGCAGCGTCTCACCGGCAGGTAGTGAAGCTTTCTTT. Amino acids: CSVSPAGSEAFF.

The rearrangement joins TRBV7-2 to TRBJ1-6; D unresolved. CDR3 length: 13 residues. The V gene's germline CDR1 is SGHTA and CDR2 FQGNSA. Trimming cost V 1 base and J 9 bases, with 7 bases left between them. The CDR3: CASSLETGSPLHF. The CDR3 DNA reads as TGTGCCAGCAGCTTAGAGACGGGTTCACCCCTCCACTTT.

The gene calls are TRBV27 and TRBJ2-2; TRBD2 matches 15 bases. The CDR3 has 18 residues. V lost 2 bases and J lost 0; bases outside the gene matches: 1. Germline lookup yields CDR1 MNHEY and CDR2 SMNVEV (reference sequence). CDR3 protein: CASSLGLAGGPNTGELFF. The CDR3, as DNA: TGTGCCAGCAGTTTAGGACTAGCGGGAGGGCCGAACACCGGGGAGCTGTTTTTT.

CDR3 sequence reads: CASSLAGYNEQFF. CDR3 DNA: TGTGCCAGTAGTCTAGCGGGTTACAATGAGCAGTTCTTC. The chain joins TRBV19 to TRBJ2-1; 8 bases agree with TRBD2. This CDR3 is 13 amino acids long. Germline loops: CDR1 LNHDA, CDR2 SQIVND (reference sequence). Trimming took 5 bases from V and 4 from J; bases not matched to a gene: 1.

The gene calls are TRBV5-6 and TRBJ1-2; TRBD1 might be the D (6 bases). V was shortened by 0 bases and J by 4 bases, with 13 bases between the two germline ends. The CDR3 contains 15 residues. Per the germline V gene, CDR1 is SGHDT and CDR2 is YYEEEE. CDR3 sequence reads: CASSLGTASGYGYTF. Here the CDR3 DNA reads TGTGCCAGCAGCTTGGGGACAGCCTCGGGCTATGGCTACACCTTC. Combining the CDR3 with reference TRBV5-6 and TRBJ1-2 gives the whole variable domain DAGVTQSPTHLIKTRGQQVTLRCSPKSGHDTVSWYQQALGQGPQFIFQYYEEEERQRGNFPDRFSGHQFPNYSSELNVNALLLGDSALYLCASSLGTASGYGYTFGSGTRLTVV.

This chain uses TRBV5-8 with TRBJ1-2; no reliable D call. CDR3 length: 17 amino acids. V lost 1 base, J lost 2 bases, and 18 bases lay in between. From germline, CDR1 is SGHTS and CDR2 YDEGEE. The CDR3 reads CASSLRTPYDPNYGYTF. The CDR3 coding sequence is TGTGCCAGCAGCTTGAGGACTCCCTACGATCCCAACTATGGCTACACCTTC.

The rearrangement links TRBV6-6 to TRBJ2-3; D not certain. The CDR3 totals 13 residues. Germline values: CDR1 MNHNY, CDR2 SVGAGI (reference sequence). V shed 5 bases and J shed 3 bases, with 9 bases lying between them. The CDR3 here is CASSPPGTDTQYF. CDR3 nucleotide sequence: TGTGCCAGCAGTCCACCCGGGACAGATACGCAGTATTTT.

V and J are TRBV27 and TRBJ2-5, with D perhaps TRBD1 (5 bases). Trimming took off 6 bases at V and 7 bases at J, with 18 bases between the two ends. CDR3 length: 14 amino acids. The germline V gene has CDR1 MNHEY and CDR2 SMNVEV (reference sequence). The CDR3 sequence is CASRHNTGSGTQYF. DNA for the CDR3: TGTGCCAGCAGGCACAATACAGGATCGGGGACCCAGTACTTC.

As concerns this clone: The sample has other DNA sequences that encode this CDR3 too. V usage is TRBV15 and J usage is TRBJ1-3, with 7 bases aligning to TRBD1. The CDR3 runs 15 residues. The J segment lost 2 bases and the V segment lost 0 bases, leaving 1 base of the junction unmatched. Germline V gene data show CDR1 as LNHNV and CDR2 as YYDKDF (reference sequence). The CDR3 protein is CATSRDRGAGNTIYF. The CDR3 DNA is TGTGCCACCAGCAGAGACAGGGGGGCTGGAAACACCATATATTTT. Based on the CDR3 plus reference TRBV15 and TRBJ1-3, the full variable domain is DAMVIQNPRYQVTQFGKPVTLSCSQTLNHNVMYWYQQKSSQAPKLLFHYYDKDFNNEADTPDNFQSRRPNTSFCFLDIRSPGLGDTAMYLCATSRDRGAGNTIYFGEGSWLTVV.

This chain links TRBV4-2 with TRBJ2-7; TRBD2 is a possible D gene (5 bases). CDR1 and CDR2 (germline): LGHNA, YNFKEQ. The CDR3 length is 15 residues. Trimming took 6 bases from V and 0 from J, leaving 15 bases between them. The CDR3 DNA reads as TGTGCCAGCAGTCTAGAAAGAGGGAGCTCCTACGAGCAGTACTTC. This translates into CASSLERGSSYEQYF.

The chain has TRBV24-1 and TRBJ1-2; TRBD1 is a possible D gene (6 bases). V shed 2 bases and J shed 0 bases, with 12 bases lying between them. The CDR3 has 16 residues. CDR1 KGHDR and CDR2 SFDVKD come from the germline V gene. CDR3 protein: CATSDSGHFSNYGYTF. DNA of the CDR3: TGTGCCACCAGTGATTCGGGACATTTTTCTAACTATGGCTACACCTTC.

The rearrangement uses TRBV29-1 and TRBJ2-4; TRBD1 might be the D (7 bases). Per germline, CDR1 SQVTM and CDR2 ANQGSEA. Trimming cost V 6 bases and J 8 bases, with 20 bases left between them. The CDR3 consists of 14 residues. CDR3 residues: CSVRYQGGEDIQYF. In DNA form, the CDR3 reads TGCAGCGTACGCTACCAGGGGGGAGAGGACATTCAGTACTTC.

The gene calls are TRBV27 and TRBJ2-5; TRBD2 is a possible D gene (5 bases). The CDR3 has 14 residues. V was trimmed by 3 bases and J by 5 bases, leaving 13 bases between them. In germline, CDR1 is MNHEY, CDR2 SMNVEV (reference sequence). The DNA for the CDR3 is TGTGCCAGCAGTTTGTATACGGGGAGCGAGACCCAGTACTTC. This sequence encodes CASSLYTGSETQYF.

CDR3 nucleotide sequence: TGTGCCAGCAGTCCGACAGGATGGAACAATCAGCCCCAGCATTTT. Protein: CASSPTGWNNQPQHF. The chain has TRBV6-5 and TRBJ1-5, with D tentatively TRBD1 (6 bases). The CDR3 runs to 15 residues. V gave up 5 bases and J gave up 3 bases, with 14 bases separating them. Germline values: CDR1 MNHEY, CDR2 SVGAGI.

The rearrangement uses TRBV9 and TRBJ1-3; D unclear. The CDR3 covers 14 residues. Per the germline V gene, CDR1 is SGDLS and CDR2 is YYNGEE. The V and J ends lost 0 bases and 0 bases respectively, with 4 bases between them. The CDR3 nucleotides read TGTGCCAGCAGCGTAGCTTTCTCTGGAAACACCATATATTTT. Translation gives CASSVAFSGNTIYF.

CDR3 in DNA: TGTGCCAGCAGCTTGGTCTCGGGGACCGGGGAGCTGTTTTTT. This codes for CASSLVSGTGELFF. The chain has TRBV5-6 and TRBJ2-2, with D tentatively TRBD2 (5 bases). The V and J ends lost 0 bases and 5 bases respectively, with 8 bases between them. CDR3 size: 14 residues. Germline lookup yields CDR1 SGHDT and CDR2 YYEEEE. Full variable domain (remainder filled in from reference TRBV5-6 and TRBJ2-2): DAGVTQSPTHLIKTRGQQVTLRCSPKSGHDTVSWYQQALGQGPQFIFQYYEEEERQRGNFPDRFSGHQFPNYSSELNVNALLLGDSALYLCASSLVSGTGELFFGEGSRLTVL.

The V gene is TRBV6-2 or TRBV6-3, the J gene TRBJ1-1; the D gene is possibly TRBD1 (6 bases). CDR1 and CDR2 from the germline V gene are MNHEY and SVGEGT. This CDR3 is 15 amino acids long. Between the trimmed V and J ends, which lost 0 bases and 3 bases, there was a span of 11 bases. The CDR3 DNA is TGTGCCAGCAGTTACTCCAATGGACAGTACACTGAAGCTTTCTTT. Its protein is CASSYSNGQYTEAFF.

V usage is TRBV27 and J usage is TRBJ1-2; TRBD1 might be the D (6 bases). The CDR3 is 14 amino acids. Per germline, CDR1 MNHEY and CDR2 SMNVEV (reference sequence). Trimming removed 1 base from V and 8 bases from J, with 14 bases in between. CDR3 in amino acids: CASSLLGGAYGYTF. DNA for the CDR3: TGTGCCAGCAGTTTATTGGGGGGGGCGTACGGCTACACCTTC.

This chain uses TRBV4-3 with TRBJ1-2; no reliable D call. The CDR3 sequence is 13 residues long. CDR1 and CDR2 (germline): LGHNA, YSLEER. Trimming shortened V by 3 bases and J by 6 bases, and 11 bases separated the two germline ends. In nucleotides, the CDR3 is TGCGCCAGCAGCCATGTGGCCCTCCATGGCTACACCTTC. Translated: CASSHVALHGYTF.

V and J are TRBV19 and TRBJ1-1, with a tentative D call TRBD1 (5 bases). The V end was cut by 3 bases, the J end by 1 base, with 15 bases between. Germline V gene lookup returns CDR1 LNHDA and CDR2 SQIVND (reference sequence). The CDR3 is 16 amino acids. This CDR3 is CASSIQGATQNTEAFF. CDR3 DNA: TGTGCCAGTAGTATTCAAGGGGCCACCCAGAACACTGAAGCTTTCTTT.